This record concerns one T cell receptor beta chain sequence. Antigen specificity is unknown. The sample belongs to a study of cytomegalovirus exposure and HLA in healthy donors. The CDR3 is 13 amino acids. Germline V lookup: CDR1 SGHNT, CDR2 YYREEE (reference sequence). V lost 4 bases and J lost 4, with 12 bases in between. Despite likely unrecorded immune exposures, the donors were nominally healthy at the time of sampling. Study results and limitations: An analysis that was carried out later associated 16,000 or so TCR beta sequences with HLA alleles at 0.05 false discovery rate. In a later analysis, HLA-associated beta chains showed higher expansion and lower generation probabilities than comparable chains.

Amplification used 60 Vbeta primers and 13 Jbeta primers. Method: immunoSEQ multiplex PCR; TCRdb's copy keeps in-frame clones and lacks some. The table lists fewer than 200,000 clones, less than 75% of them singletons. The receptor's source is a girl aged 5 to 17 in good health and CMV-seronegative. Material for sequencing was PBMCs. The chain employs TRBV5-4 and TRBJ2-7; D is perhaps TRBD2 (7 bases). The CDR3 region is CASSGGAEYEQYF. The CDR3 DNA sequence: TGTGCCAGCAGCGGGGGGGCGGAGTACGAGCAGTACTTC. Full variable domain (rest looked up from reference TRBV5-4 and TRBJ2-7): ETGVTQSPTHLIKTRGQQVTLRCSSQSGHNTVSWYQQALGQGPQFIFQYYREEENGRGNFPPRFSGLQFPNYSSELNVNALELDDSALYLCASSGGAEYEQYFGPGTRLTVT.